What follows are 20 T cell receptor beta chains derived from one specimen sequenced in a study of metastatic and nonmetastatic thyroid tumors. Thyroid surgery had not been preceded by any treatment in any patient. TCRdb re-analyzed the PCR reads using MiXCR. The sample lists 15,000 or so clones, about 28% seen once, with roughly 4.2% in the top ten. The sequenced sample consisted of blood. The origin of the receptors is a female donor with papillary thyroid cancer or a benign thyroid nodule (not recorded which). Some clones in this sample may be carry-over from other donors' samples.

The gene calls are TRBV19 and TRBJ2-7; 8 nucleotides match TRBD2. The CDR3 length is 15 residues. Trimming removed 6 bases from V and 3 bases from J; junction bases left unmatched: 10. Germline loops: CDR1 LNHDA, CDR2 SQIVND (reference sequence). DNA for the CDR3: TGTGCCAGTAGCACGGGACTAGGGTTGGGCTACGAGCAGTACTTC. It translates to CASSTGLGLGYEQYF.

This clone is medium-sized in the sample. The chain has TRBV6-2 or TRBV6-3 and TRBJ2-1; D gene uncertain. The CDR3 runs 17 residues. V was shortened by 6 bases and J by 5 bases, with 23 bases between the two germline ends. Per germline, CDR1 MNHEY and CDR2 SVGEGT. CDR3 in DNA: TGTGCCAGCAGCAACAGAGTGACTCTCAAACGGGACAATGAGCAGTTCTTC. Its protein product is CASSNRVTLKRDNEQFF.

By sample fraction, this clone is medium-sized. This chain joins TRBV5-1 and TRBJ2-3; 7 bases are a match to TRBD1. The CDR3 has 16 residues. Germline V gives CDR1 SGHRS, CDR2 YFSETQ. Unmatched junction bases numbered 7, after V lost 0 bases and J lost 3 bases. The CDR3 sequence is CASSLDRRGSTDTQYF. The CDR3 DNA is TGCGCCAGCAGCTTGGATCGCAGGGGGAGTACAGATACGCAGTATTTT. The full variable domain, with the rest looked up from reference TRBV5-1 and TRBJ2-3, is KAGVTQTPRYLIKTRGQQVTLSCSPISGHRSVSWYQQTPGQGLQFLFEYFSETQRNKGNFPGRFSGRQFSNSRSEMNVSTLELGDSALYLCASSLDRRGSTDTQYFGPGTRLTVL.

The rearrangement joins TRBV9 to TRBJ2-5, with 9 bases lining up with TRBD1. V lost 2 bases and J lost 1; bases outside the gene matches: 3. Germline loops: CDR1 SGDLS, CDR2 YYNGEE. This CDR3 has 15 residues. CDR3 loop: CASSVGQGLQETQYF. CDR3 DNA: TGTGCCAGCAGCGTGGGACAGGGACTCCAAGAGACCCAGTACTTC.

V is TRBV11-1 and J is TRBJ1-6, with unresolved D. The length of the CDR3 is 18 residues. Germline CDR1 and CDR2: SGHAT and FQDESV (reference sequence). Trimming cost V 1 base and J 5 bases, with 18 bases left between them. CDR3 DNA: TGTGCCAGCAGCTTAGACAGATCTCAGGCCATAGATAATTCACCCCTCCACTTT. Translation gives CASSLDRSQAIDNSPLHF. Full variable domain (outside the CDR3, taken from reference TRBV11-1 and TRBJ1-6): EAEVAQSPRYKITEKSQAVAFWCDPISGHATLYWYRQILGQGPELLVQFQDESVVDDSQLPKDRFSAERLKGVDSTLKIQPAELGDSAMYLCASSLDRSQAIDNSPLHFGNGTRLTVT.

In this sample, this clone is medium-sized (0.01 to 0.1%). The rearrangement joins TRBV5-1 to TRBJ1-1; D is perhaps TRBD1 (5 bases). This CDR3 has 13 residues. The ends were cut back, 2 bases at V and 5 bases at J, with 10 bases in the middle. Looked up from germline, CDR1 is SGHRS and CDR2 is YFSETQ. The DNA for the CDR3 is TGCGCCAGCAGCTTAGAGGGGATAACTGAAGCTTTCTTT. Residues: CASSLEGITEAFF.

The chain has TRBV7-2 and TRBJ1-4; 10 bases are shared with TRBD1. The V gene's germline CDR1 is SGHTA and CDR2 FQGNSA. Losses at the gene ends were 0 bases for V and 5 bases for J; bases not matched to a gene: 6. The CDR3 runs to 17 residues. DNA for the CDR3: TGTGCCAGCAGCTTAGCCGGGACAGGGGCTCGAAATGAAAAACTGTTTTTT. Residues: CASSLAGTGARNEKLFF.

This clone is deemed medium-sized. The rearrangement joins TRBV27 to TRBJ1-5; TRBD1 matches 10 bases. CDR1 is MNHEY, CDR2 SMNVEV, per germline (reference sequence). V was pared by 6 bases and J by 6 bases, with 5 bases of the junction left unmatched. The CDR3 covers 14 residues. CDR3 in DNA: TGTGCCAGCAGCCCGGGACAGGGGTTTCAGCCCCAGCATTTT. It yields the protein CASSPGQGFQPQHF.

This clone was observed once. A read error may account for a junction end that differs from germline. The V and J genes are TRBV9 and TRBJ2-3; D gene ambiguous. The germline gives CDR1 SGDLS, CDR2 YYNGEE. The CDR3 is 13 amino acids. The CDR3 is CASSVTRADKQYF. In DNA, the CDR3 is TGTGCCAGCAGCGTAACAAGGGCCGATAAGCAGTATTTT.

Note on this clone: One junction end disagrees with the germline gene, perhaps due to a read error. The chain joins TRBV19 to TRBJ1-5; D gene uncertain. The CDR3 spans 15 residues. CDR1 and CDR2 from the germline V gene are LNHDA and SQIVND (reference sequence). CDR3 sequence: CASRSLGISNQPQHF. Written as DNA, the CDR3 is TGCGCCAGTAGATCCCTGGGTATTAGCAATCAGCCCCAGCATTTT.

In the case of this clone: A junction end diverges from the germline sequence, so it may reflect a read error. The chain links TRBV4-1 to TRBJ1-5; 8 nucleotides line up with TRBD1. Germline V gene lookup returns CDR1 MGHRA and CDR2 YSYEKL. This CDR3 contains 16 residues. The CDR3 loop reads CASTQVSLQGVLPQHF. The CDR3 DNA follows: TGCGCCAGCACCCAAGTCTCCCTACAGGGGGTTCTGCCCCAGCATTTT.

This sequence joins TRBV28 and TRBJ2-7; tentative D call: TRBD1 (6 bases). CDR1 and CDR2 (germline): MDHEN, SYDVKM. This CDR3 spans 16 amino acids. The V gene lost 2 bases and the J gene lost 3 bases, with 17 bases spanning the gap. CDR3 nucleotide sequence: TGTGCCAGCAGTTTAATGGGGGCAGCCGGACTCTACGAGCAGTACTTC. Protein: CASSLMGAAGLYEQYF.

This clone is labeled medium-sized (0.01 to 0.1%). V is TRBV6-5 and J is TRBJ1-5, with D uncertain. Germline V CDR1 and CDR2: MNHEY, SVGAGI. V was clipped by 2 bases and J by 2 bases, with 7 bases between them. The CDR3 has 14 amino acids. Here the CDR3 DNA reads TGTGCCAGCAGTTACCGGTTGGGCAATCAGCCCCAGCATTTT. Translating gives CASSYRLGNQPQHF.

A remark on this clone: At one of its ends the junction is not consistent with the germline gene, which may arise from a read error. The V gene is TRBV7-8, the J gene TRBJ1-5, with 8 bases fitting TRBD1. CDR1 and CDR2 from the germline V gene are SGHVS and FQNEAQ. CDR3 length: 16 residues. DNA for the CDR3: TGCTCCAGCAGCTTCGGGGGTCTAGACAGGGGCCAGCCCCAGCATTTT. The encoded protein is CSSSFGGLDRGQPQHF.

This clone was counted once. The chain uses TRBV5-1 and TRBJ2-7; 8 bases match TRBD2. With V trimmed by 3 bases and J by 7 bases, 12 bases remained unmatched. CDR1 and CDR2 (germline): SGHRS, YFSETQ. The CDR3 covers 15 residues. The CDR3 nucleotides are TGCGCCAGCAGCTCGGGGGGGGCGGGAGTTGGTGAGCAGTACTTC. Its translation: CASSSGGAGVGEQYF.

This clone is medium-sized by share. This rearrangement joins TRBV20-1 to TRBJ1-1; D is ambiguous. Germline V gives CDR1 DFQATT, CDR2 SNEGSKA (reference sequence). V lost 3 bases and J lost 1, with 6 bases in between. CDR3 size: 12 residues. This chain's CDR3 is CSASSGNTEAFF. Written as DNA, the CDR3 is TGCAGTGCTAGTTCGGGGAACACTGAAGCTTTCTTT.

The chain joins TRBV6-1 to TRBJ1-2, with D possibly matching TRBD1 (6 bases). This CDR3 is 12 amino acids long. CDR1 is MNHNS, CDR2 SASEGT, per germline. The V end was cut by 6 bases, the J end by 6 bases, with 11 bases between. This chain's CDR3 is CASRVQGDGYTF. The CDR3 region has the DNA TGTGCCAGCAGAGTACAGGGTGATGGCTACACCTTC.

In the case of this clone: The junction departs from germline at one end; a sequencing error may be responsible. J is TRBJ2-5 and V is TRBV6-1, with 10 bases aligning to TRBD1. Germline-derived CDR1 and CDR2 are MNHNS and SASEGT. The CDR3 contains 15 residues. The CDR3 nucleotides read TGTCCCAGCAGTCAATGGACAGGGGGAGATGAGACCCAGTACTTC. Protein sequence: CPSSQWTGGDETQYF.

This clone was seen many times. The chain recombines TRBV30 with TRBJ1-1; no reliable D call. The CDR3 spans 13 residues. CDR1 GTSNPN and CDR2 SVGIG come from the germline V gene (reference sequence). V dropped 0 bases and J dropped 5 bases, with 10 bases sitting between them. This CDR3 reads CAWSVVPGTEAFF. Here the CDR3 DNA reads TGTGCCTGGAGTGTGGTCCCGGGGACTGAAGCTTTCTTT.

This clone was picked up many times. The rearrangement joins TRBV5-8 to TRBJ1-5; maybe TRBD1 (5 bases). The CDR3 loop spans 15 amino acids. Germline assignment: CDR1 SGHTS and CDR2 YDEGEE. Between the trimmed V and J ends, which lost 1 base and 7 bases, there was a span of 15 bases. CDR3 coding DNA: TGTGCCAGCAGCTTGTCTCAACAGCAGGGCCAGCCCCAGCATTTT. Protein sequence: CASSLSQQQGQPQHF.